The clone carrying this T cell receptor (beta chain) has only one observation. Its cognate antigen is unknown. Germline-derived CDR1 and CDR2 are MGHDK and SYGVNS. The CDR3 runs 17 residues. V shed 0 bases, J shed 7 bases, and the junction held 12 bases outside the gene matches. This entry belongs to a study of a mutant IDH1 vaccine in newly diagnosed glioma. For the study at large: Vaccine administration was initiated 4-6 weeks following radiotherapy alone, or with temozolomide cycles. Before enrollment, patients got radiotherapy alone, temozolomide alone, or mostly the combination. Study results and caveats: Most patients, approximately 92%, showed vaccine-induced immune responses. Shifts in the top peripheral T cell clonotypes seemed unrelated to pseudoprogression.

The time point was: week 47, end of study. It was 300 ug of mutant IDH1 20-mer peptide that made up each vaccine dose, given with topical imiquimod. TCRdb's table, derived via immunoSEQ multiplex PCR, lists solely in-frame clones and lacks some. This sample has 30,000 to 35,000 clones, with 80% to 95% found just once. This sample comprised PBMCs, obtained from a glioma patient whose treatment included an IDH1 peptide vaccine. V is TRBV25-1 and J is TRBJ2-3, with 8 bases that match TRBD2. The TCR was taken from a woman between 40 and 55 years old with glioma. The CDR3 DNA follows: TGTGCCAGCAGTGAATATCGAGCGGGGGTTGGAGGAAATACGCAGTATTTT. Its translation: CASSEYRAGVGGNTQYF.